The 20 T cell receptor beta chains given below trace back to one sample, sequenced in a study of early T cells in non-severe SARS-CoV-2 infection (dated by TCRdb to about 2021). Library preparation employed 5' RACE. TCRdb shows the sequencer as NextSeq 500. TCRdb reanalyzed the raw reads on its own, using fastp at Q25 for trimming and MiXCR for clone calling, and kept in-frame beta chains. Rows with a matching CDR3 protein are joined into one entry that keeps the most common DNA and genes. The sample yields tens of thousands of distinct CDR3 sequences; approximately 13% were counted once. The leading ten clones occupy over 6.5% of the sample. Source material: whole blood. Receptors originate from an adult who was a healthcare worker with PCR-confirmed SARS-CoV-2 infection or an uninfected control (not recorded which).

The chain uses TRBV11-3 and TRBJ1-1, with D possibly being TRBD1 (6 bases). The length of the CDR3 is 17 residues. CDR1 is SGHNT, CDR2 YENEEA, per germline. V was cut by 3 bases and J by 1 base, with 18 bases left in between. CDR3 sequence: CASSLSQGGGTNTEAFF. CDR3 DNA sequence: TGTGCCAGCAGCTTGAGCCAAGGAGGGGGAACGAACACTGAAGCTTTCTTT.

The V gene is TRBV5-1, the J gene TRBJ2-3; 8 bases agree with TRBD2. This CDR3 has 16 residues. CDR1 is SGHRS and CDR2 is YFSETQ in the germline V gene. Unmatched junction bases numbered 7, after V lost 2 bases and J lost 2 bases. CDR3 loop: CASSLGGTSNTDTQYF. The DNA of the CDR3 is TGCGCCAGCAGCTTAGGAGGGACTAGTAACACAGATACGCAGTATTTT. Variable domain in full (rest from reference TRBV5-1 and TRBJ2-3): KAGVTQTPRYLIKTRGQQVTLSCSPISGHRSVSWYQQTPGQGLQFLFEYFSETQRNKGNFPGRFSGRQFSNSRSEMNVSTLELGDSALYLCASSLGGTSNTDTQYFGPGTRLTVL.

The V gene is TRBV6-6, the J gene TRBJ2-3, with no clear D. This CDR3 has 10 residues. From germline, CDR1 is MNHNY and CDR2 SVGAGI (reference sequence). V was trimmed by 8 bases and J by 4 bases, leaving 4 bases between them. For the CDR3, the DNA is TGTGCCAGCTTGTCAGATACGCAGTATTTT. This codes for CASLSDTQYF.

This clonotype came up a few times. The chain joins TRBV6-5 to TRBJ2-1; unclear D gene. In germline, CDR1 is MNHEY, CDR2 SVGAGI. Trimming removed 8 bases at V and 9 bases at J, with 20 bases between. The CDR3 has 14 amino acids. The CDR3 here is CASSAHRTVPEQFF. CDR3 bases: TGTGCCAGCTCTGCGCACAGAACCGTGCCTGAGCAGTTCTTC.

The chain employs TRBV7-9 and TRBJ2-6; 8 bases line up with TRBD1. Germline CDR1 is SEHNR and CDR2 is FQNEAQ (reference sequence). The V segment lost 7 bases and the J segment 1 base; nucleotides outside the gene matches: 9. The CDR3 extends over 17 amino acids. In DNA form, the CDR3 reads TGTGCCAGCACCCGGACAGGGCTCCGTTCTGGGGCCAACGTCCTGACTTTC. Its translation is CASTRTGLRSGANVLTF.

The genes are TRBV6-6 and TRBJ2-1; TRBD2 agrees at 10 bases. After removal of 1 base from V and 8 bases from J, the junction contained 8 bases not matched to a gene. Germline loops: CDR1 MNHNY, CDR2 SVGAGI (reference sequence). The CDR3 consists of 16 residues. In nucleotides, the CDR3 is TGTGCCAGCAGTTACTATCCTAGCGGGAGCCTCCATGAGCAGTTCTTC. It specifies CASSYYPSGSLHEQFF.

The table lists this clonotype with a few counts. V and J are TRBV6-6 and TRBJ2-1, with 9 positions matching TRBD1. Losses at the gene ends were 6 bases for V and 0 bases for J; bases not matched to a gene: 6. Germline lookup yields CDR1 MNHNY and CDR2 SVGAGI (reference sequence). The CDR3 spans 16 residues. The CDR3 sequence is CASSPGTGSSYNEQFF. The CDR3, as DNA: TGTGCCAGCAGCCCCGGGACAGGGAGCTCCTACAATGAGCAGTTCTTC.

This clonotype showed up many times. The rearrangement joins TRBV5-6 to TRBJ2-1; 7 bases agree with TRBD2. The CDR3 has 16 amino acids. From germline, CDR1 is SGHDT and CDR2 YYEEEE. J was trimmed by 7 bases and V by 2 bases; bases with no gene match: 12. CDR3 in DNA: TGTGCCAGCAGCTTTCCCGTCAGCGGGATGACGAATGAGCAGTTCTTC. Translating gives CASSFPVSGMTNEQFF. Full variable domain (outside the CDR3, taken from reference TRBV5-6 and TRBJ2-1): DAGVTQSPTHLIKTRGQQVTLRCSPKSGHDTVSWYQQALGQGPQFIFQYYEEEERQRGNFPDRFSGHQFPNYSSELNVNALLLGDSALYLCASSFPVSGMTNEQFFGPGTRLTVL.

V is TRBV5-1 and J is TRBJ2-7; D gene ambiguous. The V end lost 0 bases, the J end lost 1 base, and 8 bases lay between the germline ends. In germline, CDR1 is SGHRS, CDR2 YFSETQ. The CDR3 runs 14 residues. CDR3 sequence (DNA): TGCGCCAGCAGCTTGGTGGTCAATTCCTACGAGCAGTACTTC. Translating it yields CASSLVVNSYEQYF.

This clonotype is medium-sized in the sample. The chain is built from TRBV20-1 and TRBJ2-7; D possibly corresponds to TRBD2 (5 bases). Germline V gene data show CDR1 as DFQATT and CDR2 as SNEGSKA (reference sequence). The CDR3 runs to 15 residues. V gave up 3 bases and J gave up 6 bases, with 21 bases separating them. The CDR3 region is CSASPTSGFAGEQYF. CDR3 in DNA: TGCAGTGCTAGTCCTACTTCTGGGTTTGCGGGCGAGCAGTACTTC.

The chain joins TRBV7-6 to TRBJ2-7; tentatively, D is TRBD2 (6 bases). In germline, CDR1 is SGHVS, CDR2 FNYEAQ. The CDR3 has 14 amino acids. Trimming cost V 0 bases and J 6 bases, with 12 bases left between them. The CDR3 nucleotides are TGTGCCAGCAGCTTAGCACTAGAGGGAGGCGAGCAGTACTTC. It is translated as CASSLALEGGEQYF.

The table lists this clonotype with a few counts. The gene calls are TRBV15 and TRBJ2-7, with 11 bases aligning to TRBD2. With 5 bases clipped from V and 2 bases from J, the junction kept 5 bases outside the gene matches. CDR3 length: 15 residues. Germline V lookup: CDR1 LNHNV, CDR2 YYDKDF (reference sequence). CDR3 nucleotides: TGTGCCACCAGCGGTACGGGACTAGCGGCCTACGAGCAGTACTTC. Protein sequence: CATSGTGLAAYEQYF.

This chain connects TRBV7-2 to TRBJ2-7; TRBD1 matches at 8 bases. J lost 2 bases, V lost 5 bases, and 14 bases had no gene match. The CDR3 is 17 amino acids. The germline CDR1 and CDR2 sequences are SGHTA and FQGNSA. The CDR3 DNA sequence: TGTGCCAGCAGCCGGGGACCCGGACAGGGAAGGCCCTACGAGCAGTACTTC. Translation: CASSRGPGQGRPYEQYF.

The genes are TRBV18 and TRBJ2-1; 10 nucleotides agree with TRBD2. With V trimmed by 3 bases and J by 7 bases, 6 bases remained unmatched. Germline CDR1 KGHSH, CDR2 LQKENI. CDR3 length: 15 residues. For the CDR3, the DNA is TGTGCCAGCTCACCGGCTAGCGGGAGTAGGAATGAGCAGTTCTTC. It is translated as CASSPASGSRNEQFF.

The chain couples TRBV4-2 to TRBJ1-5; 7 nucleotides align to TRBD1. Losses at the gene ends were 1 base for V and 3 bases for J; bases not matched to a gene: 9. The CDR3 consists of 17 residues. Germline V CDR1 and CDR2: LGHNA, YNFKEQ. CDR3 amino acids: CASSQVFSGQVNQPQHF. CDR3 DNA: TGTGCCAGCAGCCAAGTCTTTTCCGGACAGGTCAATCAGCCCCAGCATTTT.

This clonotype was counted many times. The gene calls are TRBV10-2 and TRBJ2-4, with D possibly being TRBD2 (6 bases). Germline V CDR1 and CDR2: WSHSY, SAAADI. There are 19 residues in the CDR3. Trimming removed 6 bases at V and 0 bases at J, with 24 bases between. The CDR3 loop is CASSERTTSFGIAKNIQYF. CDR3 bases: TGCGCCAGCAGCGAGAGAACGACTAGTTTCGGCATAGCCAAAAACATTCAGTACTTC.

The rearrangement joins TRBV7-9 to TRBJ2-1; 11 bases map to TRBD2. With V trimmed by 5 bases and J by 5 bases, 8 bases remained unmatched. CDR1 and CDR2 from the germline V gene are SEHNR and FQNEAQ (reference sequence). CDR3 length: 16 amino acids. The CDR3 protein is CASSLIAGGPNNEQFF. CDR3 coding DNA: TGTGCCAGCAGCCTTATAGCGGGAGGGCCCAACAATGAGCAGTTCTTC.

This clonotype was counted a few times. CDR3 amino acids: CASSYGVAAASTDTQYF. Here the CDR3 DNA reads TGTGCCAGCAGTTATGGGGTGGCGGCAGCTAGCACAGATACGCAGTATTTT. This rearrangement joins TRBV6-6 to TRBJ2-3; D remains unclear. CDR3 size: 17 residues. The V and J ends lost 3 bases and 0 bases respectively, with 16 bases between them. Germline loops: CDR1 MNHNY, CDR2 SVGAGI (reference sequence).

V gene TRBV15 combines with J gene TRBJ2-5; D call uncertain. Germline lookup yields CDR1 LNHNV and CDR2 YYDKDF (reference sequence). V lost 0 bases to trimming and J lost 2 bases, with 4 bases between them. The CDR3 spans 13 residues. In DNA form, the CDR3 reads TGTGCCACCAGCAGAGAACGTCAAGAGACCCAGTACTTC. It codes for CATSRERQETQYF.

This clonotype was counted only a few times. The V and J genes are TRBV20-1 and TRBJ2-7; D ambiguous. Germline values: CDR1 DFQATT, CDR2 SNEGSKA (reference sequence). The CDR3 is 12 amino acids. V lost 6 bases and J lost 3, with 12 bases in between. The CDR3 sequence: CSAWAGNYEQYF. The CDR3 DNA sequence: TGCAGTGCCTGGGCTGGGAACTACGAGCAGTACTTC.